Listed below are T cell receptor beta chains from one sample, sequenced in a study of CD8 T cells in ankylosing spondylitis. Each CDR3 protein gets one entry after TCRdb re-called the 5' RACE reads with MiXCR. Seen here are 250,000 or so distinct CDR3 sequences, 15% to 20% observed once, and the top ten hold approximately 33%. The sample taken for sequencing was blood, either unsorted or a sorted T cell fraction (not recorded which). These receptors all come from a male donor with ankylosing spondylitis or in good health (not recorded which). Both conserved end residues are part of each CDR3. A D gene is named only where the DNA matches it firmly. Size values are once, few and many counts, or a class for expanded clones, and some rows have none.

abundance: few
d_gene: TRBD2
j_gene: TRBJ2-5
v_gene: TRBV5-6
CDR3nt: TGTGCCAGCAGCTTGTTGTTTCGCGGGAGGGAGGAAGAGACCCAGTACTTC
CDR3aa: CASSLLFRGREEETQYF

abundance: many
d_gene: NA
j_gene: TRBJ2-7
v_gene: TRBV7-2
CDR3nt: TGTGCCAGCAGCTTAGACTTATACGAGCAGTACTTC
CDR3aa: CASSLDLYEQYF

abundance: few
d_gene: TRBD2
j_gene: TRBJ2-7
v_gene: TRBV7-8
CDR3nt: TGTGCCAGCAGCTCCGCCGGGGGGGCCTACGAGCAGTACTTC
CDR3aa: CASSSAGGAYEQYF

abundance: NA
d_gene: NA
j_gene: TRBJ2-3
v_gene: TRBV7-8
CDR3nt: TGTGCCAGCAGTCTCGGAGGGGCAAGGGATACGCAGTATTTT
CDR3aa: CASSLGGARDTQYF

abundance: NA
d_gene: NA
j_gene: TRBJ1-6
v_gene: TRBV20-1
CDR3nt: TGCAGTGCTAGAGCTCTGGACACCGATAATTCACCCCTCCACTTT
CDR3aa: CSARALDTDNSPLHF

abundance: few
d_gene: NA
j_gene: TRBJ2-7
v_gene: TRBV6-5
CDR3nt: TGTGCCAGCAGTTACGGGGACCCCGTGTACGAGCAGTACTTC
CDR3aa: CASSYGDPVYEQYF

abundance: NA
d_gene: NA
j_gene: TRBJ1-1
v_gene: TRBV5-1
CDR3nt: TGCGCCAGCAGCCCGGAGGCCGGGGGAACTGAAGCTTTCTTT
CDR3aa: CASSPEAGGTEAFF

abundance: NA
d_gene: NA
j_gene: TRBJ2-2
v_gene: TRBV10-3
CDR3nt: TGTGCCATCGCGACACCTAACACCGGGGAGCTGTTTTTT
CDR3aa: CAIATPNTGELFF

abundance: NA
d_gene: TRBD1
j_gene: TRBJ2-1
v_gene: TRBV25-1
CDR3nt: TGTGCCACGAGCCCAGACAGGGCAAGCAATGAGCAGTTCTTC
CDR3aa: CATSPDRASNEQFF

abundance: many
d_gene: NA
j_gene: TRBJ2-1
v_gene: TRBV29-1
CDR3nt: TGCAGCGTTGAAGCGTATGAGCAGTTCTTC
CDR3aa: CSVEAYEQFF

abundance: few
d_gene: TRBD1
j_gene: TRBJ1-1
v_gene: TRBV5-1
CDR3nt: TGCGCCAGCAGCCAACCGGGACAGGGGTTGGGAAGCCCTGAAGCTTTCTTT
CDR3aa: CASSQPGQGLGSPEAFF

abundance: NA
d_gene: TRBD2
j_gene: TRBJ2-2
v_gene: TRBV6-1
CDR3nt: TGTGCCAGCAGTGACACGCTTAGGACTAGCGGGAGCCCCGGGGAGCTGTTTTTT
CDR3aa: CASSDTLRTSGSPGELFF

abundance: few
d_gene: TRBD2
j_gene: TRBJ2-5
v_gene: TRBV7-6
CDR3nt: TGTGCCAGCAGCTTAGCGCAACTAGCGGGAGTGGGTGAGACCCAGTACTTC
CDR3aa: CASSLAQLAGVGETQYF

abundance: few
d_gene: TRBD2
j_gene: TRBJ2-5
v_gene: TRBV12-5
CDR3nt: TGTGCTAGTGGTACCCTTACTAGCGGCGGACAAGAGACCCAGTACTTC
CDR3aa: CASGTLTSGGQETQYF

abundance: few
d_gene: NA
j_gene: TRBJ2-2
v_gene: TRBV6-5
CDR3nt: TGTGCCAGCAGTTACAGGGTCACCGGGGAGCTGTTTTTT
CDR3aa: CASSYRVTGELFF

abundance: NA
d_gene: NA
j_gene: TRBJ2-1
v_gene: TRBV5-5
CDR3nt: TGTGCCAGCAGCTTTTATCATGAGGACAATGAGCAGTTCTTC
CDR3aa: CASSFYHEDNEQFF

abundance: few
d_gene: NA
j_gene: TRBJ2-5
v_gene: TRBV7-9
CDR3nt: TGTGCCAGCAGCTTAGATCAGGGCCAGTACTTC
CDR3aa: CASSLDQGQYF

abundance: few
d_gene: NA
j_gene: TRBJ2-7
v_gene: TRBV15
CDR3nt: TGTGCCACCAGCAGCGGTAGCAGGTTCTACGAGCAGTACTTC
CDR3aa: CATSSGSRFYEQYF

abundance: NA
d_gene: TRBD1
j_gene: TRBJ1-1
v_gene: TRBV4-1
CDR3nt: TGCGCCAGCAGCCAAGAGACAGGGCACACTGAAGCTTTCTTT
CDR3aa: CASSQETGHTEAFF

abundance: few
d_gene: NA
j_gene: TRBJ1-1
v_gene: TRBV6-1
CDR3nt: TGTGCCAGCAGTGCCGTACCGGGAGACACTGAAGCTTTCTTT
CDR3aa: CASSAVPGDTEAFF

abundance: NA
d_gene: TRBD1
j_gene: TRBJ2-2
v_gene: TRBV4-3
CDR3nt: TGCGCCAGCAGCCAGGCCGGACAGGGCGGCACCGGGGAGCTGTTTTTT
CDR3aa: CASSQAGQGGTGELFF

abundance: NA
d_gene: NA
j_gene: TRBJ2-1
v_gene: TRBV9
CDR3nt: TGTGCCAGCAGCGTAGCCGAGGGCGGACGTTACAATGAGCAGTTCTTC
CDR3aa: CASSVAEGGRYNEQFF

abundance: NA
d_gene: NA
j_gene: TRBJ2-1
v_gene: TRBV23-1
CDR3nt: TGCGCCAGCACCCGGGACACGGACAATGAGCAGTTCTTC
CDR3aa: CASTRDTDNEQFF

abundance: few
d_gene: TRBD1
j_gene: TRBJ1-5
v_gene: TRBV4-1
CDR3nt: TGCGCCAGCAGCCAAGATATGGGACAGTATCAGCCCCAGCATTTT
CDR3aa: CASSQDMGQYQPQHF

abundance: few
d_gene: TRBD1
j_gene: TRBJ1-1
v_gene: TRBV7-3
CDR3nt: TGTGCCAACAACAGGGGGCAGGGGAACACTGAAGCTTTCTTT
CDR3aa: CANNRGQGNTEAFF

abundance: NA
d_gene: NA
j_gene: TRBJ1-1
v_gene: TRBV10-3
CDR3nt: TGTGCCATCCAACCCCCCCGGGGAAGCGAAGCTTTCTTT
CDR3aa: CAIQPPRGSEAFF